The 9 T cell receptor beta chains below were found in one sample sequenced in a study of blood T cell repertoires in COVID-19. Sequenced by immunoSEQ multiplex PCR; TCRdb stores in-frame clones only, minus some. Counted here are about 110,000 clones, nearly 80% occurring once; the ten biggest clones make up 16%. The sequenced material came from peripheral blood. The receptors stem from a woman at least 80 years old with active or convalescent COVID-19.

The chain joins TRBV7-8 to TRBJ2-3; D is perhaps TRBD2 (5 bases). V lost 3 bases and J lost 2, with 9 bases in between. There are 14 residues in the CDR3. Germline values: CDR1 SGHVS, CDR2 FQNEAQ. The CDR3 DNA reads TGTGCCAGCAGCTTTGCTAGCCACACAGATACGCAGTATTTT. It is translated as CASSFASHTDTQYF.

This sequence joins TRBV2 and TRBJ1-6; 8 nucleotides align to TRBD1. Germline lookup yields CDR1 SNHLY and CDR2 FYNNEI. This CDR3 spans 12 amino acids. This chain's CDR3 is CASGQGHSPLHF. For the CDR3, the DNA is TGTGCGAGCGGACAGGGTCACTCACCCCTCCACTTT.

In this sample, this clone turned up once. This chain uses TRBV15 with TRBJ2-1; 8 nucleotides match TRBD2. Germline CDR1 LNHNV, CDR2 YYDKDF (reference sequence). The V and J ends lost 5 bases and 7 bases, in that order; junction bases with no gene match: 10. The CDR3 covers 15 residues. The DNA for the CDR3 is TGTGCCACCAGCGCCCGGGAGGGGGATGTTAATGAGCAGTTCTTC. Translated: CATSAREGDVNEQFF.

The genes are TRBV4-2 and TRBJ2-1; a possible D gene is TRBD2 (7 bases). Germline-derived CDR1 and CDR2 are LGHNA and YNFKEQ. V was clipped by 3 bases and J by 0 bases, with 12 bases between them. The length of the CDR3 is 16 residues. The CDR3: CASSQGGPISYNEQFF. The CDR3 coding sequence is TGTGCCAGCAGCCAGGGGGGGCCGATCTCCTACAATGAGCAGTTCTTC.

The chain's CDR3 is CASRQLGGVAETQYF. The CDR3 DNA sequence: TGTGCCAGCAGACAACTCGGGGGAGTGGCAGAGACCCAGTACTTC. The V and J genes are TRBV3-1 (or the pseudogene TRBV3-2) and TRBJ2-5; a possible D gene is TRBD2 (6 bases). V dropped 6 bases and J dropped 4 bases, with 18 bases sitting between them. Germline CDR1 and CDR2: LGHDT and YNNKEL (reference sequence). The length of the CDR3 is 15 residues.

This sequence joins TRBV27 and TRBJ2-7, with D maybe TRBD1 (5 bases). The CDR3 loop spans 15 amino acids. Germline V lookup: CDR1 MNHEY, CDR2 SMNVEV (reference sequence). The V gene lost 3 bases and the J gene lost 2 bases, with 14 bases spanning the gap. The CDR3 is CASSFTGTFPYEQYF. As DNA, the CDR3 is TGTGCCAGCAGTTTTACAGGAACCTTCCCCTACGAGCAGTACTTC.

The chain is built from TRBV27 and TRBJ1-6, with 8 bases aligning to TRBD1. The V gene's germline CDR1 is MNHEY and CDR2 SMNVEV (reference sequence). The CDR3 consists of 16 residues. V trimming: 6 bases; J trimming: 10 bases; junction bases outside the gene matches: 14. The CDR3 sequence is CASSYLFDRGRSPLHF. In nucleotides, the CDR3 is TGTGCCAGCAGCTATCTATTTGACAGGGGTCGCTCACCCCTCCACTTT.

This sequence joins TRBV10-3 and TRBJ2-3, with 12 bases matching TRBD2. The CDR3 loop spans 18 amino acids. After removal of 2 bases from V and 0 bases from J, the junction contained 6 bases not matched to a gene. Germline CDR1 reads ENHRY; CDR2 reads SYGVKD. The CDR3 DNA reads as TGTGCCATCAGTGAGACCTGGACTAGCGGGACTAGCACAGATACGCAGTATTTT. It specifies CAISETWTSGTSTDTQYF.

The CDR3 DNA reads as TGCGCCAGCAGCCAATTGGAGCTAGCGGGAGTTGAGCAGTTCTTC. It encodes CASSQLELAGVEQFF. J is TRBJ2-1 and V is TRBV4-1, with 10 bases aligning to TRBD2. The germline gives CDR1 MGHRA, CDR2 YSYEKL. V shed 2 bases, J shed 9 bases, and the junction held 7 bases outside the gene matches. The length of the CDR3 is 15 residues.